This T cell receptor beta chain emerged from a study of monozygotic twins with inflammatory bowel disease. Study findings and constraints: Extra variability in the repertoires of patients may have come from differing immunosuppressive treatments. In the analysis, different T cell subtypes could not be told apart. Clonotype sharing was lower in IBD patients than healthy twins, most markedly with disease activity.

UMIs that included a 6-nucleotide sample barcode were added by template switching, which took place during cDNA synthesis. TCRdb re-called the 5' RACE reads and shows each CDR3 protein once, DNA omitted. The sample holds some 100,000 distinct CDR3 sequences. About this clonotype itself: As yet, its antigen is unknown.

The CDR3 extends over 12 amino acids. Germline CDR1 reads SGHVS; CDR2 reads FNYEAQ. Sequenced input: blood. The source of this sequence is a human donor with ulcerative colitis or Crohn's disease, or a healthy co-twin of an affected twin (not recorded which). The J gene is TRBJ2-7, the V gene TRBV7-6; TCRdb gives TRBD1 as the D gene, but with no DNA this cannot be confirmed. The CDR3 sequence: CASSEQGVEQYF.